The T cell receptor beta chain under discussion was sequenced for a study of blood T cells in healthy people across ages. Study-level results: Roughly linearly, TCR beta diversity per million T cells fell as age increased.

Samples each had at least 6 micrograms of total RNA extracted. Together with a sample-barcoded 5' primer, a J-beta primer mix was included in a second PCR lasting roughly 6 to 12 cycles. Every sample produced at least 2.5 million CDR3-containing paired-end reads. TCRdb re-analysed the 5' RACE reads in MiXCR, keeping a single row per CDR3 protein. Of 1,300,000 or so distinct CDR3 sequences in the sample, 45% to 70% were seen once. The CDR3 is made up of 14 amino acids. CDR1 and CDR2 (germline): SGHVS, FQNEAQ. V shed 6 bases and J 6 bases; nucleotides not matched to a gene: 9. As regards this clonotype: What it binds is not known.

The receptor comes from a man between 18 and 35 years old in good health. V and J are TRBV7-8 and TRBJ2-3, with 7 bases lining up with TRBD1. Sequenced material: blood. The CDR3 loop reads CASRREGASDTQYF. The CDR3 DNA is TGTGCCAGCAGACGAGAGGGGGCATCGGATACGCAGTATTTT.